The 16 T cell receptor beta chains below all came from one sample that was sequenced in a study of T-cell memory formation after mild COVID-19. Each CDR3 protein gets one entry after TCRdb re-called the 5' RACE reads with MiXCR. The sample records around 450,000 distinct CDR3 sequences, less than 25% being singletons. Material: PBMCs or a T cell subset sorted from them (not recorded which). The receptors stem from an adult woman who had mild COVID-19 (a few samples of this study predate the infection). Cell type and time point are not known.

This clonotype was detected a few times. The gene calls are TRBV7-3 and TRBJ1-2, with 7 bases that match TRBD1. The junction had 8 bases not matched to a gene; V was cut back by 5 bases and J by 2 bases. The CDR3 sequence is 15 residues long. In germline, CDR1 is SGHTA, CDR2 FQGTGA. In DNA form, the CDR3 reads TGTGCCAGCAGCCCATCCGGGACAGCGAACTATGGCTACACCTTC. This codes for CASSPSGTANYGYTF.

This clonotype was picked up a small number of times. The chain employs TRBV7-2 and TRBJ1-2, with D unclear. The CDR3 extends over 14 amino acids. V lost 2 bases and J lost 2, with 9 bases in between. Germline V gives CDR1 SGHTA, CDR2 FQGNSA. The CDR3 region is CASSLRQTNYGYTF. The DNA of the CDR3 is TGTGCCAGCAGCTTAAGGCAGACAAACTATGGCTACACCTTC. Using reference TRBV7-2 and TRBJ1-2 for the parts outside the CDR3, the full variable domain is GAGVSQSPSNKVTEKGKDVELRCDPISGHTALYWYRQSLGQGLEFLIYFQGNSAPDKSGLPSDRFSAERTGGSVSTLTIQRTQQEDSAVYLCASSLRQTNYGYTFGSGTRLTVV.

This clonotype was seen more than once but under ten times. The J gene is TRBJ2-4, the V gene TRBV4-3; TRBD1 agrees at 8 bases. Unmatched junction bases numbered 4, after V lost 2 bases and J lost 1 base. The CDR3 covers 16 residues. The germline gives CDR1 LGHNA, CDR2 YSLEER. DNA for the CDR3: TGCGCCAGCAGCCAACTATGGACAGGGGCCAAAAACATTCAGTACTTC. Protein product: CASSQLWTGAKNIQYF.

This chain links TRBV6-5 with TRBJ1-1; the match to TRBD1 covers 8 bases. Germline V lookup: CDR1 MNHEY, CDR2 SVGAGI. The junction had 10 bases not matched to a gene; V was cut back by 0 bases and J by 4 bases. CDR3 length: 17 residues. CDR3 DNA sequence: TGTGCCAGCAGTTACTCGGCCGGGAGGACAGGGTCCACTGAAGCTTTCTTT. Amino acids: CASSYSAGRTGSTEAFF.

This clonotype was detected ten times or more. This sequence joins TRBV5-1 and TRBJ1-2; D is unclear. CDR3 length equals 15 residues. The V end was cut by 4 bases, the J end by 0 bases, with 13 bases between. Per the germline V gene, CDR1 is SGHRS and CDR2 is YFSETQ. CDR3 in DNA: TGCGCCAGCAGCCCATTGCCGGGTACTAACTATGGCTACACCTTC. This gives the protein CASSPLPGTNYGYTF.

CDR3 in amino acids: CAWSVGAGNTEAFF. In DNA, the CDR3 is TGTGCCTGGAGTGTAGGAGCGGGGAACACTGAAGCTTTCTTT. The V and J genes are TRBV30 and TRBJ1-1; D remains unclear. The CDR3 sequence is 14 residues long. Trimming removed 0 bases at V and 1 base at J, with 9 bases between. CDR1 and CDR2 from the germline V gene are GTSNPN and SVGIG (reference sequence).

Written as DNA, the CDR3 is TGTGCCATCAGTGTTGGAGGCTCTGGGGCCAACGTCCTGACTTTC. Protein: CAISVGGSGANVLTF. The chain is built from TRBV10-3 and TRBJ2-6; D is perhaps TRBD2 (5 bases). V lost 4 bases and J 0 bases, leaving 7 bases between the germline ends. This CDR3 region has 15 residues. Germline V gene lookup returns CDR1 ENHRY and CDR2 SYGVKD.

The sample holds a few counts of this clonotype. The V gene is TRBV7-9, the J gene TRBJ2-1; 7 bases line up with TRBD2. The germline V gene has CDR1 SEHNR and CDR2 FQNEAQ (reference sequence). This CDR3 comprises 14 residues. Germline trimming cut 10 bases from V and 10 bases from J; bases unmatched to any gene: 16. The CDR3 DNA sequence: TGTGCCACCCGAGCTATGGGAGGGGCGGGGGAGCAGTTCTTC. Translated, it gives CATRAMGGAGEQFF. Together with reference TRBV7-9 and TRBJ2-1, the CDR3 gives the full variable domain: DTGVSQNPRHKITKRGQNVTFRCDPISEHNRLYWYRQTLGQGPEFLTYFQNEAQLEKSRLLSDRFSAERPKGSFSTLEIQRTEQGDSAMYLCATRAMGGAGEQFFGPGTRLTVL.

J is TRBJ1-2 and V is TRBV6-1, with D possibly being TRBD1 (5 bases). CDR1 is MNHNS, CDR2 SASEGT, per germline. V lost 8 bases and J 3 bases, leaving 16 bases between the germline ends. The CDR3 contains 14 residues. The CDR3 nucleotides read TGTGCCAGCGCACTCCGTGCCAGGGACTATGGCTACACCTTC. Translation gives CASALRARDYGYTF.

The CDR3 reads CASSISGANTEAFF. The DNA of the CDR3 is TGTGCCAGCAGCATTAGCGGGGCGAACACTGAAGCTTTCTTT. The J gene is TRBJ1-1, the V gene TRBV7-9; possibly TRBD1 for D (5 bases). The CDR3 contains 14 residues. CDR1 is SEHNR and CDR2 is FQNEAQ in the germline V gene (reference sequence). V was trimmed by 5 bases and J by 1 base, leaving 11 bases between them.

This chain connects TRBV5-4 to TRBJ2-4; TRBD1 matches at 9 bases. Germline V gene data show CDR1 as SGHNT and CDR2 as YYREEE (reference sequence). V shed 4 bases, J shed 6 bases, and the junction held 2 bases outside the gene matches. The CDR3 consists of 13 residues. This CDR3 is CASSTGQGNIQYF. The CDR3 bases are TGTGCCAGCAGCACGGGACAGGGAAACATTCAGTACTTC.

The rearrangement uses TRBV5-1 and TRBJ2-3, with D possibly being TRBD1 (6 bases). V shed 2 bases and J shed 2 bases, with 18 bases lying between them. The CDR3 loop spans 17 amino acids. Germline V gives CDR1 SGHRS, CDR2 YFSETQ. The CDR3 sequence: CASSFWTVKKTTDTQYF. The CDR3 DNA reads TGCGCCAGCAGCTTTTGGACAGTTAAAAAAACCACAGATACGCAGTATTTT.

The chain carries TRBV11-2 and TRBJ2-5, with TRBD1 identical over 7 bases. CDR1 SGHAT and CDR2 FQNNGV come from the germline V gene. The CDR3 has 14 amino acids. V was clipped by 6 bases and J by 5 bases; unmatched bases: 9. The DNA of the CDR3 is TGTGCCAGCAGAAACCGAACAGGGGTGGAGACCCAGTACTTC. It yields the protein CASRNRTGVETQYF. Based on the CDR3 plus reference TRBV11-2 and TRBJ2-5, the full variable domain is EAGVAQSPRYKIIEKRQSVAFWCNPISGHATLYWYQQILGQGPKLLIQFQNNGVVDDSQLPKDRFSAERLKGVDSTLKIQPAKLEDSAVYLCASRNRTGVETQYFGPGTRLLVL.

This clonotype was seen a handful of times. The chain links TRBV7-2 to TRBJ2-2; D may be TRBD1 or TRBD2 (6 bases each). Germline CDR1 SGHTA, CDR2 FQGNSA. The V end lost 5 bases, the J end lost 5 bases, and 12 bases lay between the germline ends. The CDR3 is 14 amino acids. The CDR3 protein is CASSAWRGTGELFF. In DNA, the CDR3 is TGTGCCAGCAGCGCATGGAGGGGGACCGGGGAGCTGTTTTTT.

In this sample, this clonotype turned up a few times. The V gene is TRBV6-2 or TRBV6-3, the J gene TRBJ1-3; D ambiguous. There are 14 residues in the CDR3. The V gene lost 5 bases and the J gene lost 3 bases, with 11 bases spanning the gap. Germline CDR1 and CDR2: MNHEY and SVGEGT. The CDR3 sequence is CASSLRRDGNTIYF. CDR3 DNA: TGTGCCAGCAGTCTACGCCGGGATGGAAACACCATATATTTT.

The chain links TRBV19 to TRBJ1-2; D is possibly TRBD1 (5 bases). Per the germline V gene, CDR1 is LNHDA and CDR2 is SQIVND (reference sequence). V dropped 5 bases and J dropped 1 base, with 23 bases sitting between them. This CDR3 contains 18 residues. The CDR3 DNA follows: TGTGCCAGTAGTCCCATCCAGAGAGGACACCTCCTTAACTATGGCTACACCTTC. Amino acids: CASSPIQRGHLLNYGYTF.